This entry is about one TCR beta chain. In the same sample, other DNA sequences code for this CDR3. The data derive from a study of control samples from healthy donors and cancer patients. Assay used: immunoSEQ multiplex PCR; TCRdb lists only in-frame clones, some missing. The sample lists 350,000 to 450,000 clones, 90% occurring once. V shed 5 bases and J shed 2 bases, with 4 bases lying between them. CDR1 is LNHDA, CDR2 SQIVND, per germline (reference sequence). This CDR3 has 12 residues. Sequencing was performed on PBMCs. The chain combines TRBV19 with TRBJ1-5; no reliable D call. The sequence derives from a man aged 35-49 years with head and neck cancer. This chain's CDR3 is CASSPRNQPQHF. The CDR3 bases are TGTGCCAGTAGTCCCCGCAATCAGCCCCAGCATTTT.